This T cell receptor beta chain was observed in a study of neoadjuvant anti-PD-1 for oral cavity cancer. Assay: immunoSEQ multiplex PCR; the TCRdb copy retains only in-frame clones and omits some. The sample records around 15,000 clones, roughly 66% being singletons. The receptor was isolated from a person between 35 and 79 years old with oral cavity squamous cell carcinoma. The source was PBMCs, collected before nivolumab (anti-PD-1) treatment.

CDR3 loop: CSVRLGTGNYEQYF. In DNA form, the CDR3 reads TGCAGCGTTCGATTAGGGACAGGGAACTACGAGCAGTACTTC. The chain links TRBV29-1 to TRBJ2-7; 9 bases map to TRBD1. Germline V lookup: CDR1 SQVTM, CDR2 ANQGSEA. CDR3 length equals 14 residues. Trimming cost V 5 bases and J 3 bases; bases outside gene matches: 8.